What follows are 25 T cell receptor beta chains derived from one specimen sequenced in a study of CD4 and CD8 cells across lung adenocarcinoma regions. TCRdb analysed the PCR reads with MiXCR anew, one entry per CDR3 protein. The sample shows 3,500 to 5,000 distinct CDR3 sequences, around 51% of them seen only once. Material: CD4+ T cells from the center of a lung tumor. These receptors were taken from a female donor with lung adenocarcinoma. The CD4 and CD8 labels of this study may be unreliable.

By proportion, this clonotype is medium-sized. The chain has TRBV6-1 and TRBJ2-2, with TRBD2 matching over 8 bases. The V gene's germline CDR1 is MNHNS and CDR2 SASEGT. The J segment lost 2 bases and the V segment lost 6 bases, leaving 2 bases of the junction unmatched. This CDR3 comprises 14 residues. CDR3 sequence (DNA): TGTGCCAGCAGACTAGCGGTAAACACCGGGGAGCTGTTTTTT. It yields the protein CASRLAVNTGELFF.

The genes are TRBV7-2 and TRBJ2-7; D possibly corresponds to TRBD2 (6 bases). Deletions cut 3 bases from V and 1 base from J, with 10 bases between. The CDR3 contains 14 residues. Per germline, CDR1 SGHTA and CDR2 FQGNSA. CDR3 amino acids: CASSLDYFSYEQYF. CDR3 DNA: TGTGCCAGCAGCTTGGACTACTTTTCCTACGAGCAGTACTTC.

The V and J genes are TRBV6-1 and TRBJ2-1, with D unresolved. The CDR3 is 12 residues long. The V end was cut by 3 bases, the J end by 9 bases, with 9 bases between. The germline gives CDR1 MNHNS, CDR2 SASEGT. The CDR3 here is CASSDPPSEQFF. The CDR3 DNA follows: TGTGCCAGCAGTGATCCCCCTTCTGAGCAGTTCTTC.

This clonotype rates as medium-sized. The junction and the germline gene differ at one end; a read error may be behind it. The rearrangement joins TRBV7-7 to TRBJ2-5, with D tentatively TRBD2 (7 bases). The CDR3 extends over 14 amino acids. CDR1 and CDR2 from the germline V gene are SSHAT and FNYEAQ (reference sequence). The DNA for the CDR3 is TGTGCTAGCAGCTTAGGGGGGGGCTCAGAGACCCAGTACTTC. Its translation: CASSLGGGSETQYF. The complete variable domain, with remaining parts taken from reference TRBV7-7 and TRBJ2-5, reads GAGVSQSPRYKVTKRGQDVTLRCDPISSHATLYWYQQALGQGPEFLTYFNYEAQPDKSGLPSDRFSAERPEGSISTLTIQRTEQRDSAMYRCASSLGGGSETQYFGPGTRLLVL.

CDR3 loop: CASSEVNTGEQYF. In DNA, the CDR3 is TGTGCCAGCAGTGAGGTCAACACCGGGGAGCAGTATTTT. The chain is built from TRBV6-1 and TRBJ2-2; maybe TRBD2 (5 bases). Judging by the DNA end, TRBJ2-3 fits better; the J call may be wrong. CDR1 is MNHNS and CDR2 is SASEGT in the germline V gene. This CDR3 region has 13 residues.

By frequency in the sample, this clonotype is medium-sized. J is TRBJ2-3 and V is TRBV6-1; 10 positions match TRBD2. The V gene's germline CDR1 is MNHNS and CDR2 SASEGT. The CDR3 has 15 amino acids. V was clipped by 6 bases and J by 0 bases; unmatched bases: 3. The CDR3: CASSPTSGSTDTQYF. The CDR3 DNA reads as TGTGCCAGCAGCCCGACTAGCGGGAGCACAGATACGCAGTATTTT.

This clonotype is categorized as medium-sized (0.01 to 0.1%). The chain uses TRBV6-5 and TRBJ2-2; the D is unclear. Germline CDR1 MNHEY, CDR2 SVGAGI. CDR3 length: 13 residues. The V end was cut by 2 bases, the J end by 5 bases, with 6 bases between. The CDR3 loop reads CASSYGITGELFF. CDR3 in DNA: TGTGCCAGCAGTTACGGGATAACCGGGGAGCTGTTTTTT.

Turning to this clonotype: One end of the junction is discordant with germline, which a read error may explain. This sequence joins TRBV7-2 and TRBJ2-3; D is uncertain. The CDR3 is 14 amino acids. The germline V gene has CDR1 SGHTA and CDR2 FQGNSA. The chain's CDR3 is CASRGMGAKNTQYF. The CDR3 DNA is TGTGCCAGCAGGGGCATGGGCGCCAAAAATACGCAGTATTTC. Complete variable domain (other parts from reference TRBV7-2 and TRBJ2-3): GAGVSQSPSNKVTEKGKDVELRCDPISGHTALYWYRQSLGQGLEFLIYFQGNSAPDKSGLPSDRFSAERTGGSVSTLTIQRTQQEDSAVYLCASRGMGAKNTQYFGPGTRLTVL.

The chain employs TRBV6-1 and TRBJ2-5; no firm D call. The CDR3 is made up of 11 amino acids. The germline gives CDR1 MNHNS, CDR2 SASEGT. The germline V and J ends were trimmed by 2 bases and 7 bases, with 5 bases remaining between them. The CDR3 is CASSEQVTQYF. The CDR3 region has the DNA TGTGCCAGCAGTGAACAGGTGACCCAGTACTTC.

Details on this clonotype: One junction end does not reproduce the germline sequence, and a read error may be involved. The chain uses TRBV27 and TRBJ2-4, with TRBD2 matching over 9 bases. This CDR3 spans 16 amino acids. Germline CDR1 is MNHEY and CDR2 is SMNVEV (reference sequence). This CDR3 reads CASSSRGAGGKDIQYF. The CDR3 region has the DNA TGTGCCAGCAGTTCCCGGGGAGCGGGAGGCAAAGACATTCAGTACTTC.

This clonotype rates as medium-sized (0.01 to 0.1%). The V call is TRBV7-2, the J call TRBJ2-7, with TRBD2 identical over 13 bases. V gave up 3 bases and J gave up 4 bases; unmatched junction bases: 9. This CDR3 comprises 17 residues. In germline, CDR1 is SGHTA, CDR2 FQGNSA. The CDR3, as DNA: TGTGCCAGCAGCTTGGGACTAGCGGGACGTACAAATTACGAGCAGTACTTC. This codes for CASSLGLAGRTNYEQYF.

A few counts support this clonotype. The rearrangement joins TRBV4-1 to TRBJ2-5; D gene unclear. The CDR3 is 11 amino acids. With 5 bases removed from V and 2 bases from J, the gap between germline ends came to 3 bases. Germline CDR1 is MGHRA and CDR2 is YSYEKL. The CDR3 nucleotides are TGCGCCAGCAGCGAGCAAGAGACCCAGTACTTC. Translating gives CASSEQETQYF.

In its sample, this clonotype is hyperexpanded (1% or more). This chain joins TRBV25-1 and TRBJ2-1; 13 bases are shared with TRBD2. CDR3 length: 18 amino acids. The V gene end was trimmed by 3 bases and the J gene end by 8 bases; junction bases not matched to a gene: 13. CDR1 is MGHDK and CDR2 is SYGVNS in the germline V gene. CDR3 amino acids: CASSDPRRTSGRWDEQFF. As DNA, the CDR3 is TGTGCCAGCAGTGACCCACGAAGGACTAGCGGGAGATGGGATGAGCAGTTCTTC.

The V gene is TRBV7-2, the J gene TRBJ1-1; D is unresolved. CDR3 size: 13 residues. V lost 2 bases, J lost 0 bases, and 4 bases lay in between. The germline V gene encodes CDR1 SGHTA and CDR2 FQGNSA. The CDR3 spells CASSLFLNTEAFF. The CDR3, as DNA: TGTGCCAGCAGCTTATTCCTGAACACTGAAGCTTTCTTT.

By share of the sample, this clonotype is large. Written as DNA, the CDR3 is TGTGCCAGCATCGGGCAACTCGAGGATACGCAGTATTTT. This encodes CASIGQLEDTQYF. The genes are TRBV25-1 and TRBJ2-3; D ambiguous. CDR1 is MGHDK, CDR2 SYGVNS, per germline. The CDR3 spans 13 residues. V dropped 7 bases and J dropped 6 bases, with 14 bases sitting between them.

This clonotype was counted between two and nine times. This rearrangement joins TRBV3-1 to TRBJ1-2; perhaps TRBD1 as D (5 bases). Looked up from germline, CDR1 is LGHDT and CDR2 is YNNKEL (reference sequence). Deletions cut 3 bases from V and 5 bases from J, with 19 bases between. The CDR3 spans 16 residues. The CDR3 sequence is CASSHTQGRGKYGYTF. In DNA form, the CDR3 reads TGTGCCAGCAGCCATACCCAGGGACGGGGAAAATATGGCTACACCTTC. Based on the CDR3 plus reference TRBV3-1 and TRBJ1-2, the full variable domain is DTAVSQTPKYLVTQMGNDKSIKCEQNLGHDTMYWYKQDSKKFLKIMFSYNNKELIINETVPNRFSPKSPDKAHLNLHINSLELGDSAVYFCASSHTQGRGKYGYTFGSGTRLTVV.

The chain is built from TRBV6-5 and TRBJ2-1; 10 bases map to TRBD2. The J call may not be correct, given that the DNA end is closer to TRBJ2-5. The CDR3 extends over 16 amino acids. The germline V gene has CDR1 MNHEY and CDR2 SVGAGI. The CDR3 region is CASSYASGSIKETQYF. The DNA for the CDR3 is TGTGCCAGCAGTTACGCTAGCGGGAGTATCAAGGAGACCCAGTACTTC.

A few counts support this clonotype. This rearrangement joins TRBV20-1 to TRBJ2-5; 9 bases line up with TRBD2. Germline CDR1 and CDR2: DFQATT and SNEGSKA (reference sequence). After removal of 5 bases from V and 4 bases from J, the junction contained 8 bases not matched to a gene. The CDR3 runs 14 residues. The DNA for the CDR3 is TGCAGTGCTGCTAGCGGGATACAGGCAGAGACCCAGTACTTC. This sequence encodes CSAASGIQAETQYF.

This chain joins TRBV7-9 and TRBJ2-1; D is possibly TRBD1 (6 bases). Matching the DNA end better, TRBJ2-7 makes the J call doubtful. This CDR3 has 13 residues. Germline V gene sequence: CDR1 SEHNR, CDR2 FQNEAQ (reference sequence). CDR3 loop: CASSVQGTDTQYF. Written as DNA, the CDR3 is TGTGCCAGCAGCGTACAGGGAACAGATACGCAGTACTTC.

In this sample, this clonotype is medium-sized. The rearrangement uses TRBV27 and TRBJ1-1; D is ambiguous. The V and J ends lost 6 bases and 7 bases respectively, with 21 bases between them. CDR1 is MNHEY, CDR2 SMNVEV, per germline (reference sequence). This CDR3 has 15 amino acids. CDR3 loop: CASSPTRGLLNEAFF. The CDR3 region has the DNA TGTGCCAGCAGCCCGACGAGAGGGCTATTGAATGAAGCTTTCTTT.

V is TRBV10-2 and J is TRBJ1-2; TRBD1 might be the D (5 bases). V was trimmed by 2 bases and J by 4 bases, leaving 8 bases between them. Germline V gene lookup returns CDR1 WSHSY and CDR2 SAAADI. The CDR3 runs 13 residues. CDR3 nucleotides: TGCGCCAGCAGTGAGCAGGGTGCCTATGGCTACACCTTC. This codes for CASSEQGAYGYTF.

V and J are TRBV25-1 and TRBJ2-3; tentatively, D is TRBD1 (5 bases). The assigned J gene may be wrong: the sequence end matches TRBJ2-7 better. The CDR3 loop spans 13 amino acids. Germline CDR1 is MGHDK and CDR2 is SYGVNS. The DNA for the CDR3 is TGTGCCAGCATGGGGCAACTCGAAGATACGCAGTACTTC. It is translated as CASMGQLEDTQYF.

This clonotype rates as large. V and J are TRBV6-5 and TRBJ2-1, with TRBD2 identical over 8 bases. The DNA end is a closer match to TRBJ2-5, so the J assignment may be wrong. Germline V lookup: CDR1 MNHEY, CDR2 SVGAGI. The CDR3 consists of 16 residues. Written as DNA, the CDR3 is TGTGCCAGCAGTTATACAATAGCGGGGCCCCCGGGGACCCAGTACTTC. It translates to CASSYTIAGPPGTQYF.

By share of the sample, this clonotype is medium-sized. The chain uses TRBV6-1 and TRBJ1-2; possible D gene TRBD1, 5 bases. The CDR3 consists of 14 residues. Trimming pared 5 bases from V and 8 bases from J, leaving 18 bases between. CDR1 and CDR2 (germline): MNHNS, SASEGT. Here the CDR3 reads CASSPGKGFGGYTF. DNA of the CDR3: TGTGCCAGCAGTCCAGGGAAGGGATTCGGGGGCTACACCTTC.

This clonotype is medium-sized within its sample. J is TRBJ2-1 and V is TRBV6-1; the D gene is possibly TRBD1 (6 bases). The J call may be mistaken, given a closer DNA end match to TRBJ2-7. This CDR3 is 13 amino acids long. Germline CDR1 and CDR2: MNHNS and SASEGT. CDR3 DNA sequence: TGTGCCAGCTTAACAGGGCCCCTCGGGGAGCAGTACTTC. Translated: CASLTGPLGEQYF.